The entry below gives a single T cell receptor beta chain sequence along with its context. In the authors' workflow: Counts of nucleated cells, estimated from reference gene primer amplification, were obtained. Data came from immunoSEQ multiplex PCR; TCRdb stores just in-frame clones and leaves some out. Clone size and the V and J calls come from that table; the DNA yielded D and trimming. The sample holds around 26,000 clones, roughly nine tenths seen once. The data stem from a study of blood T cell repertoires in COVID-19. Study overall: Samples representing acute and convalescent COVID-19 were sourced from the United States, Italy and Spain. From T cells, B-cell-depleted T cells, or PBMCs came the material, which was cDNA or gDNA.

V shed 6 bases, J shed 8 bases, and the junction held 7 bases outside the gene matches. The V gene's germline CDR1 is SGHAT and CDR2 FQNNGV. This CDR3 region has 12 residues. This chain uses TRBV11-2 with TRBJ2-7, with 7 bases that match TRBD1. The specimen sequenced was peripheral blood. The clonotype was recovered from a human donor with active COVID-19. The donor label of this sample is uncertain. The CDR3 DNA sequence: TGTGCCAGCAGGGCCACAGGGGTCAAGCAGTACTTC. It codes for CASRATGVKQYF.